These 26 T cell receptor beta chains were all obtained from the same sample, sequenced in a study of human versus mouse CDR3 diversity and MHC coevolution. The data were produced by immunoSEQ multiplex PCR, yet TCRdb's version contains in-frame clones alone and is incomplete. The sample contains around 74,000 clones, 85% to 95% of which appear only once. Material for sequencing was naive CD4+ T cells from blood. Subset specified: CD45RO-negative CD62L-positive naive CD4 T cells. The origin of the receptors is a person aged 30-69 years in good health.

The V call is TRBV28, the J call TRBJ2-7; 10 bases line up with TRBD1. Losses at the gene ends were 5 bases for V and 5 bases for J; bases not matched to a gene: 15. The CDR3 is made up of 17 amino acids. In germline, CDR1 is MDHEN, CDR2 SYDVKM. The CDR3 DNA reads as TGTGCCAGCAGTCTCGGGGGTTGGGACAGGGGAACCCACGAGCAGTACTTC. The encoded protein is CASSLGGWDRGTHEQYF.

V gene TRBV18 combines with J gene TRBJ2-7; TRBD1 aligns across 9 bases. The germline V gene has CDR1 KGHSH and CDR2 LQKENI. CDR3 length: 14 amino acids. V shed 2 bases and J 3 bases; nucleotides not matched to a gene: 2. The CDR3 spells CASSPRGQGYEQYF. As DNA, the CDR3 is TGTGCCAGCTCACCAAGGGGACAGGGCTACGAGCAGTACTTC.

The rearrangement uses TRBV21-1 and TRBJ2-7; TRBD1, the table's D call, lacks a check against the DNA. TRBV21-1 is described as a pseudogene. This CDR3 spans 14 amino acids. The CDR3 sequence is CASSPRTGDGEQYF. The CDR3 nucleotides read TGTGCCAGCAGCCCTCGGACAGGGGACGGTGAGCAGTACTTC.

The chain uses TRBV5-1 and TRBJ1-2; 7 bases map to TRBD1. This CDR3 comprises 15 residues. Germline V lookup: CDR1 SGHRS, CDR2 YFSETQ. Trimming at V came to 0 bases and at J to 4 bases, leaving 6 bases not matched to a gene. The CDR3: CASSLDGTELYGYTF. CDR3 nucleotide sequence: TGCGCCAGCAGCTTGGATGGGACAGAACTCTATGGCTACACCTTC. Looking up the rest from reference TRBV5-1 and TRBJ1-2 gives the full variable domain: KAGVTQTPRYLIKTRGQQVTLSCSPISGHRSVSWYQQTPGQGLQFLFEYFSETQRNKGNFPGRFSGRQFSNSRSEMNVSTLELGDSALYLCASSLDGTELYGYTFGSGTRLTVV.

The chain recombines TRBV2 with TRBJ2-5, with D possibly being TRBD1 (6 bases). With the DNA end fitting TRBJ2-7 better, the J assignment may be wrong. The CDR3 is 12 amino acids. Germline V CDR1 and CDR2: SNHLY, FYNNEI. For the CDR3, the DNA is TGTGCCAGCAGGCTACAGGGAAACGAGCAGTACTTC. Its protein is CASRLQGNEQYF.

The CDR3 sequence is CASSELVGQPQHF. DNA for the CDR3: TGCGCCAGCAGCGAGCTAGTGGGTCAGCCCCAGCATTTT. The rearrangement joins TRBV5-1 to TRBJ1-5; D unresolved. The CDR3 totals 13 residues. CDR1 and CDR2 (germline): SGHRS, YFSETQ. Trimming took 4 bases from V and 6 from J, leaving 11 bases between them.

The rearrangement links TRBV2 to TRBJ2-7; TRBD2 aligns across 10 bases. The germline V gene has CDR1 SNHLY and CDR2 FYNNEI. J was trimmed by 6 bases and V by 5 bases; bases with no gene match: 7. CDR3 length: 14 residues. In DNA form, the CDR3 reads TGTGCCAGCAGTTTTAGCGGGGGGTCAGCCGAGCAGTACTTC. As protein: CASSFSGGSAEQYF.

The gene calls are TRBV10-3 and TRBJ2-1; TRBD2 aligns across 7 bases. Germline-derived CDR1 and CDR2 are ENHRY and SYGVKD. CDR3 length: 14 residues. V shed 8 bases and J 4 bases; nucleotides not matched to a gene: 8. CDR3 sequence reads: CAIQRGVGYNEQFF. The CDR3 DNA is TGTGCCATCCAACGGGGGGTCGGGTACAATGAGCAGTTCTTC.

CDR3 loop: CASSREEYEQYF. The CDR3 DNA reads as TGTGCCAGCAGTCGGGAGGAATACGAGCAGTACTTC. The rearrangement uses TRBV2 and TRBJ2-7; 7 bases fit TRBD2. Germline CDR1 SNHLY, CDR2 FYNNEI. Trimming cost V 5 bases and J 4 bases; bases outside gene matches: 2. The CDR3 extends over 12 amino acids.

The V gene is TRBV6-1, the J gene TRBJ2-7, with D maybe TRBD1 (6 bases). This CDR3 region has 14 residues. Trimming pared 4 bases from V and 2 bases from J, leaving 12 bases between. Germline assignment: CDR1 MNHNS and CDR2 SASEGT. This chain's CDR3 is CASSGGTWAYEQYF. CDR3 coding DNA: TGTGCCAGCAGTGGGGGGACATGGGCCTACGAGCAGTACTTC.

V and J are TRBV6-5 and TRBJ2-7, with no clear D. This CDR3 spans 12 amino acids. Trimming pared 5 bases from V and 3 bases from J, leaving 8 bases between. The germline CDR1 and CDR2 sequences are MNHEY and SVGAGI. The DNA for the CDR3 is TGTGCCAGCAGTGAACGCGGCTACGAGCAGTACTTC. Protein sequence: CASSERGYEQYF.

The CDR3 loop reads CASGSGQVLSGANVLTF. DNA of the CDR3: TGTGCTAGTGGTTCCGGACAGGTCCTCTCTGGGGCCAACGTCCTGACTTTC. The rearrangement uses TRBV12-5 and TRBJ2-6; TRBD1 matches at 7 bases. Germline CDR1 and CDR2: LGHNT and FRNRAP. The length of the CDR3 is 17 residues. The V segment lost 4 bases and the J segment 0 bases; nucleotides outside the gene matches: 6.

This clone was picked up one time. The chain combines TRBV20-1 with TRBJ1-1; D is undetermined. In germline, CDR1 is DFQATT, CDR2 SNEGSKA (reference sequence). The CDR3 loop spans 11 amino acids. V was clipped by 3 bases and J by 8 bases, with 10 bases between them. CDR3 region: CSASLRPEAFF. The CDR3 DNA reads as TGCAGTGCTAGTCTGAGGCCCGAAGCTTTCTTT.

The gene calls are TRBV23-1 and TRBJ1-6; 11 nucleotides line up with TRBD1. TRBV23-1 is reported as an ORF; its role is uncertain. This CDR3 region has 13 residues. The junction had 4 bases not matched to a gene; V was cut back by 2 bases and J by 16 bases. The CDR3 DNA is TGCGCCAGCAGTCAACGGGACAGGGGGAGGCTCCACTTT. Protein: CASSQRDRGRLHF.

The CDR3 region is CASSLWGEHYGYTF. The CDR3 nucleotides read TGTGCCAGCAGCTTATGGGGAGAACACTATGGCTACACCTTC. V and J are TRBV6-5 and TRBJ1-2; D not resolved. The CDR3 contains 14 residues. V was trimmed by 6 bases and J by 3 bases, leaving 14 bases between them. CDR1 is MNHEY, CDR2 SVGAGI, per germline.

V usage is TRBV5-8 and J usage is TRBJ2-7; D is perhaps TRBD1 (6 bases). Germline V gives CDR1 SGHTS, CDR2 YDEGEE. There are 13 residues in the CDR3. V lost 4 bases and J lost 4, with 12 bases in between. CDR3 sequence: CASSGRRGYEQYF. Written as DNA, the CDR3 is TGTGCCAGCAGCGGCCGCAGGGGATACGAGCAGTACTTC.

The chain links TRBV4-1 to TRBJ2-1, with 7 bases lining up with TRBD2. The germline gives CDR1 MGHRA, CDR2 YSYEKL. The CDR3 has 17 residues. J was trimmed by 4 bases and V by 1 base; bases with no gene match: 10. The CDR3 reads CASSQGGLAEAYNEQFF. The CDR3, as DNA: TGCGCCAGCAGCCAAGGAGGCCTAGCGGAAGCTTACAATGAGCAGTTCTTC.

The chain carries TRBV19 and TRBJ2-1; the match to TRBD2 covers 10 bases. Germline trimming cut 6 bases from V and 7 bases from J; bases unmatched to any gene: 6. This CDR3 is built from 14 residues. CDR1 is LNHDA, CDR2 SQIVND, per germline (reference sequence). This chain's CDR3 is CASSPAGGPNEQFF. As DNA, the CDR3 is TGTGCCAGTAGCCCAGCGGGAGGGCCTAATGAGCAGTTCTTC. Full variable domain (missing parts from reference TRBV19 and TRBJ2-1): DGGITQSPKYLFRKEGQNVTLSCEQNLNHDAMYWYRQDPGQGLRLIYYSQIVNDFQKGDIAEGYSVSREKKESFPLTVTSAQKNPTAFYLCASSPAGGPNEQFFGPGTRLTVL.

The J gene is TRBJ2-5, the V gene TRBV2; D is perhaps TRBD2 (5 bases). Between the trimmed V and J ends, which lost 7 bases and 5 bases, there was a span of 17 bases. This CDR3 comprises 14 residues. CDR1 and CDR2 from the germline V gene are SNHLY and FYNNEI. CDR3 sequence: CASIPQTPGETQYF. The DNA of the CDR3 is TGTGCCAGCATTCCGCAGACCCCGGGGGAGACCCAGTACTTC.

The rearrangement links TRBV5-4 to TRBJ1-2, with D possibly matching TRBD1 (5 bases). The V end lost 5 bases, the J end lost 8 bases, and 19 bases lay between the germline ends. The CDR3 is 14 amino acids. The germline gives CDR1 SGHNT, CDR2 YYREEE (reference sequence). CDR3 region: CASRLSRQGGGYTF. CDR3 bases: TGTGCCAGCAGGTTATCCCGGCAGGGTGGAGGCTACACCTTC.

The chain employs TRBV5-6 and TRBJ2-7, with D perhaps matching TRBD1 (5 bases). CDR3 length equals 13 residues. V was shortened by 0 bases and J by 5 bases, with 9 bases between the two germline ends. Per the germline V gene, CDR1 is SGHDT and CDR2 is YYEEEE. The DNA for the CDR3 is TGTGCCAGCAGCTTGGCAGGGTGGAACGAGCAGTACTTC. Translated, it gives CASSLAGWNEQYF.

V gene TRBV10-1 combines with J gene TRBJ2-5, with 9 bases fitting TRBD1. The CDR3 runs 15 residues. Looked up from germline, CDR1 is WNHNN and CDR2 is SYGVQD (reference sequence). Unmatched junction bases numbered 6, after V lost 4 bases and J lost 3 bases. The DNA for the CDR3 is TGCGCCAGCAGTGGGACAGGGGTTGGGGAAGAGACCCAGTACTTC. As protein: CASSGTGVGEETQYF.

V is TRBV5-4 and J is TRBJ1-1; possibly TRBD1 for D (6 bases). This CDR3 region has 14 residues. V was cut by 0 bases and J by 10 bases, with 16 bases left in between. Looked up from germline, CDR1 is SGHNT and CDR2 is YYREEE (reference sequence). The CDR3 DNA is TGTGCCAGCAGCTTGGTCTGGGACACAAGTGGAGCTTTCTTT. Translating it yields CASSLVWDTSGAFF.

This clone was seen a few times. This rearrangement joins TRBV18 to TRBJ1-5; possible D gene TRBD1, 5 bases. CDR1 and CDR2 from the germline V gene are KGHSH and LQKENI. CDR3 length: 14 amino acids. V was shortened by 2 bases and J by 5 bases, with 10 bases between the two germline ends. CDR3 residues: CASSPNTGDQPQHF. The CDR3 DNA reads TGTGCCAGCTCACCAAATACAGGAGATCAGCCCCAGCATTTT.

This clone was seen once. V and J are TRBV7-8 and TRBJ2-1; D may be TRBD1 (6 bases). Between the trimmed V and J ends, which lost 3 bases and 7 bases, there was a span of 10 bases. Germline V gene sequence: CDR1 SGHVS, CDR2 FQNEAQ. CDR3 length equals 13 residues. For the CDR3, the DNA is TGTGCCAGCAGCTTCTACAGGGAAAATGAGCAGTTCTTC. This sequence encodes CASSFYRENEQFF. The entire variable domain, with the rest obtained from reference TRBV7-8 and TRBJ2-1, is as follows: GAGVSQSPRYKVAKRGQDVALRCDPISGHVSLFWYQQALGQGPEFLTYFQNEAQLDKSGLPSDRFFAERPEGSVSTLKIQRTQQEDSAVYLCASSFYRENEQFFGPGTRLTVL.

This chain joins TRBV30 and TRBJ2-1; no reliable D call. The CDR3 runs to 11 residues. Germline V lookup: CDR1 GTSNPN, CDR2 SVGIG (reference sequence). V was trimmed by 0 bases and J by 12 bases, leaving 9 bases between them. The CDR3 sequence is CAWSVGQPQFF. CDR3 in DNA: TGTGCCTGGAGTGTGGGCCAGCCGCAGTTCTTC.